This T cell receptor beta chain comes out of a study of blood T cell repertoires in COVID-19. V shed 1 base and J shed 1 base, with 13 bases lying between them. The CDR3 sequence is 16 residues long. Germline loops: CDR1 SGHRS, CDR2 YFSETQ. Method: immunoSEQ multiplex PCR; TCRdb's copy keeps in-frame clones and lacks some. The repertoire holds 55,000 to 90,000 clones, with around nine tenths as singletons. Sequences were obtained from peripheral blood. The receptor's source is a human donor in a cohort sampled during active COVID-19. The rearrangement links TRBV5-1 to TRBJ2-3; the D is unclear. CDR3 coding DNA: TGCGCCAGCAGCTTGCTGCCCGCGTCCGGCACAGATACGCAGTATTTT. It translates to CASSLLPASGTDTQYF.